This entry describes one TCR beta chain. Its matching antigen is unknown. The V end lost 4 bases, the J end lost 4 bases, and 18 bases lay between the germline ends. There are 15 residues in the CDR3. Per germline, CDR1 GTSNPN and CDR2 SVGIG (reference sequence). TCRdb's table, derived via immunoSEQ multiplex PCR, lists solely in-frame clones and lacks some. The data show roughly 80,000 clones, just over 90% seen once. This sample stems from a study of T cell responses to AZD1222 COVID-19 vaccine. General study findings and limits: CD4 TCRs covered the whole spike, strongest at regions 160-218 and 743-854. Baseline antibody screening turned up just 6 or 7 seropositive AZD1222 recipients.

The sequencing here drew on peripheral blood, taken on day 0 of MenACWY control vaccination. The clonotype was recovered from an adult in good health. V is TRBV30 and J is TRBJ2-3, with D possibly matching TRBD2 (6 bases). The CDR3 bases are TGTGCCTGGACACCTAAGACTGGAGGGGCAGATACGCAGTATTTT. Translating it yields CAWTPKTGGADTQYF.